The 31 T cell receptor beta chains below were found in one sample sequenced in a study of PD-L1 blockade in urothelial cancer. Using immunoSEQ multiplex PCR, the repertoire was profiled, and TCRdb retains in-frame clones only, with some absent. In the table there are around 30,000 clones, 87% of which are singletons. The specimen comprised PBMCs, sampled around atezolizumab (anti-PD-L1) treatment. These receptor sequences come from a man between 45 and 60 years old with urothelial cancer.

The V and J genes are TRBV7-9 and TRBJ2-4; TRBD1 might be the D (6 bases). The V gene's germline CDR1 is SEHNR and CDR2 FQNEAQ (reference sequence). This CDR3 is 16 amino acids long. V was shortened by 2 bases and J by 1 base, with 12 bases between the two germline ends. The CDR3 region is CASSLPPGQAKNIQYF. CDR3 DNA: TGTGCCAGCAGCTTACCGCCCGGACAGGCCAAAAACATTCAGTACTTC.

The DNA for the CDR3 is TGCGCCAGCAGCCAAGCAGAGGGGGTTTCCTACGAGCAGTACTTC. It is translated as CASSQAEGVSYEQYF. The V call is TRBV4-3, the J call TRBJ2-7, with D possibly being TRBD1 (6 bases). The germline V gene has CDR1 LGHNA and CDR2 YSLEER. This CDR3 has 15 amino acids. The ends were cut back, 1 base at V and 1 base at J, with 11 bases in the middle.

This rearrangement joins TRBV14 to TRBJ2-1; D is possibly TRBD2 (6 bases). The CDR3 extends over 17 amino acids. V was shortened by 3 bases and J by 0 bases, with 15 bases between the two germline ends. CDR1 is SGHDN and CDR2 is FVKESK in the germline V gene. This CDR3 reads CASSHGARAGSYNEQFF. The CDR3 DNA is TGTGCCAGCAGCCATGGGGCTAGAGCGGGCTCCTACAATGAGCAGTTCTTC. Together with reference TRBV14 and TRBJ2-1, the CDR3 gives the full variable domain: EAGVTQFPSHSVIEKGQTVTLRCDPISGHDNLYWYRRVMGKEIKFLLHFVKESKQDESGMPNNRFLAERTGGTYSTLKVQPAELEDSGVYFCASSHGARAGSYNEQFFGPGTRLTVL.

This rearrangement joins TRBV19 to TRBJ2-3, with 7 bases identical to TRBD2. CDR3 length: 16 amino acids. Germline assignment: CDR1 LNHDA and CDR2 SQIVND (reference sequence). V was pared by 1 base and J by 3 bases, with 7 bases of the junction left unmatched. CDR3 DNA sequence: TGTGCCAGTAGTATAGGGCGCGGGAGAAGTACAGATACGCAGTATTTT. Residues: CASSIGRGRSTDTQYF.

This clone has a single count. V is TRBV7-3 and J is TRBJ2-2, with 10 bases aligning to TRBD2. The J segment lost 7 bases and the V segment lost 2 bases, leaving 16 bases of the junction unmatched. Germline CDR1 and CDR2: SGHTA and FQGTGA. The CDR3 sequence is 19 residues long. The CDR3 reads CASSLFGAGGLPMSGELFF. The DNA for the CDR3 is TGTGCCAGCAGCTTATTTGGAGCGGGGGGGCTTCCCATGAGCGGGGAGCTGTTTTTT.

V and J are TRBV7-2 and TRBJ1-2; possibly TRBD1 for D (5 bases). The V and J ends lost 2 bases and 6 bases respectively, with 16 bases between them. Germline loops: CDR1 SGHTA, CDR2 FQGNSA. The CDR3 length is 15 residues. CDR3 sequence reads: CASSLMTEGANGYTF. For the CDR3, the DNA is TGTGCCAGCAGCTTAATGACGGAAGGGGCAAATGGCTACACCTTC.

The chain uses TRBV9 and TRBJ2-3, with D possibly being TRBD1 (5 bases). Trimming shortened V by 0 bases and J by 6 bases, and 5 bases separated the two germline ends. This CDR3 comprises 12 residues. Germline CDR1 SGDLS, CDR2 YYNGEE. The DNA of the CDR3 is TGTGCCAGCAGCGTAGACAGGGATACGCAGTATTTT. Translation: CASSVDRDTQYF. The full variable domain, completed using reference TRBV9 and TRBJ2-3, is DSGVTQTPKHLITATGQRVTLRCSPRSGDLSVYWYQQSLDQGLQFLIQYYNGEERAKGNILERFSAQQFPDLHSELNLSSLELGDSALYFCASSVDRDTQYFGPGTRLTVL.

In this sample, this clone turned up a few times. Here the CDR3 DNA reads TGTGCCAGCAGGCAAACAGGGACAGCCTATGGCTACACCTTC. This sequence encodes CASRQTGTAYGYTF. The V gene is TRBV6-5, the J gene TRBJ1-2; 7 nucleotides align to TRBD1. The CDR3 contains 14 residues. The germline gives CDR1 MNHEY, CDR2 SVGAGI. V trimming: 6 bases; J trimming: 4 bases; junction bases outside the gene matches: 8.

The chain has TRBV11-3 and TRBJ2-1; 10 bases are shared with TRBD2. With 4 bases clipped from V and 10 bases from J, the junction kept 1 base outside the gene matches. CDR3 length: 12 residues. The germline CDR1 and CDR2 sequences are SGHNT and YENEEA. The CDR3 DNA reads TGTGCCAGCAGCTCACTAGCGGGAGAGCAGTTCTTC. It encodes CASSSLAGEQFF.

The chain carries TRBV6-1 and TRBJ1-1; a possible D gene is TRBD1 (5 bases). Deletions cut 4 bases from V and 2 bases from J, with 8 bases between. Per the germline V gene, CDR1 is MNHNS and CDR2 is SASEGT. The CDR3 runs 13 residues. CDR3 in DNA: TGTGCCAGCAGTGTACAGGAAAACACTGAAGCTTTCTTT. Protein product: CASSVQENTEAFF.

J is TRBJ1-6 and V is TRBV10-3, with a tentative D call TRBD1 (6 bases). Trimming cost V 5 bases and J 7 bases, with 12 bases left between them. This CDR3 is built from 14 residues. CDR1 is ENHRY, CDR2 SYGVKD, per germline. The CDR3 reads CAISSDSANSPLHF. The CDR3 DNA sequence: TGTGCCATCAGTTCGGACAGTGCAAATTCACCCCTCCACTTT.

CDR3 sequence reads: CASSQTTGFYGYTF. The CDR3 DNA reads as TGCGCCAGCAGCCAAACTACAGGGTTCTATGGCTACACCTTC. V is TRBV4-3 and J is TRBJ1-2, with a weak D call TRBD1 (6 bases). Trimming shortened V by 2 bases and J by 4 bases, and 11 bases separated the two germline ends. The CDR3 has 14 amino acids. The germline CDR1 and CDR2 sequences are LGHNA and YSLEER.

The chain carries TRBV6-4 and TRBJ1-1, with TRBD1 as a possible D gene (6 bases). This CDR3 region has 17 residues. With 4 bases removed from V and 3 bases from J, the gap between germline ends came to 21 bases. Germline CDR1 MRHNA, CDR2 SNTAGT. CDR3 DNA sequence: TGTGCCAGCAGTGGTTGGGGAGGGGGGGGGCCGGACACTGAAGCTTTCTTT. The encoded protein is CASSGWGGGGPDTEAFF.

V usage is TRBV5-1 and J usage is TRBJ2-1; TRBD2 aligns across 7 bases. Germline V gives CDR1 SGHRS, CDR2 YFSETQ. The junction had 13 bases not matched to a gene; V was cut back by 1 base and J by 6 bases. The CDR3 spans 17 residues. The CDR3 protein is CASSLMGASGYSNEQFF. As DNA, the CDR3 is TGCGCCAGCAGCTTGATGGGAGCTAGCGGATACTCCAATGAGCAGTTCTTC.

V is TRBV2 and J is TRBJ1-2, with D possibly being TRBD1 (5 bases). V lost 3 bases, J lost 4 bases, and 15 bases lay in between. The CDR3 is 15 residues long. The germline gives CDR1 SNHLY, CDR2 FYNNEI. This CDR3 is CASSERGLTPYGYTF. The CDR3 coding sequence is TGTGCCAGCAGTGAGCGGGGCCTAACCCCCTATGGCTACACCTTC.

The chain joins TRBV30 to TRBJ1-1, with TRBD1 identical over 10 bases. Germline V CDR1 and CDR2: GTSNPN, SVGIG (reference sequence). The CDR3 is 15 residues long. The V gene end was trimmed by 2 bases and the J gene end by 10 bases; junction bases not matched to a gene: 13. The CDR3 loop is CAWSPRDRGTIGAFF. CDR3 coding DNA: TGTGCCTGGAGTCCCCGGGACAGGGGAACTATCGGAGCTTTCTTT.

This chain joins TRBV5-1 and TRBJ2-5; TRBD1 is a possible D gene (6 bases). Germline assignment: CDR1 SGHRS and CDR2 YFSETQ. This CDR3 is built from 18 residues. V was cut by 4 bases and J by 1 base, with 23 bases left in between. The CDR3 reads CASSPRTAANTPQETQYF. DNA of the CDR3: TGCGCCAGCAGCCCACGGACAGCGGCTAACACCCCCCAAGAGACCCAGTACTTC.

The chain employs TRBV6-6 and TRBJ1-5; 8 bases are shared with TRBD1. The CDR3 consists of 16 residues. Looked up from germline, CDR1 is MNHNY and CDR2 is SVGAGI (reference sequence). After removal of 6 bases from V and 1 base from J, the junction contained 8 bases not matched to a gene. CDR3 bases: TGTGCCAGCAGAAACGGACAGGGAAAAAGCAATCAGCCCCAGCATTTT. Translated, it gives CASRNGQGKSNQPQHF.

For this clone: This specimen includes other DNA sequences encoding the same CDR3. The rearrangement joins TRBV19 to TRBJ2-3; D possibly corresponds to TRBD1 (5 bases). Germline loops: CDR1 LNHDA, CDR2 SQIVND (reference sequence). With 3 bases removed from V and 0 bases from J, the gap between germline ends came to 7 bases. The CDR3 contains 14 residues. CDR3 DNA: TGTGCCAGTAGTATTGACAGAAGCACAGATACGCAGTATTTT. It yields the protein CASSIDRSTDTQYF. Combining the CDR3 with reference TRBV19 and TRBJ2-3 gives the whole variable domain DGGITQSPKYLFRKEGQNVTLSCEQNLNHDAMYWYRQDPGQGLRLIYYSQIVNDFQKGDIAEGYSVSREKKESFPLTVTSAQKNPTAFYLCASSIDRSTDTQYFGPGTRLTVL.

This chain uses TRBV16 with TRBJ2-5; 10 bases match TRBD1. V lost 2 bases to trimming and J lost 5 bases; unmatched junction nucleotides: 8. The CDR3 is made up of 16 amino acids. Germline V lookup: CDR1 KGHSY, CDR2 FQNENV. CDR3 sequence: CASSQLTGGFLETQYF. CDR3 bases: TGTGCCAGCAGCCAACTGACAGGGGGCTTTTTGGAGACCCAGTACTTC.

The V and J genes are TRBV27 and TRBJ2-7; 7 bases line up with TRBD1. The CDR3 consists of 13 residues. Germline V gene data show CDR1 as MNHEY and CDR2 as SMNVEV (reference sequence). V lost 5 bases, J lost 8 bases, and 9 bases stayed unmatched. CDR3 nucleotide sequence: TGTGCCAGCAGTACCCGGGACAGAAGGCAGCAGTACTTC. It yields the protein CASSTRDRRQQYF.

This sequence joins TRBV7-2 and TRBJ2-3; 11 nucleotides line up with TRBD1. The CDR3 is 15 residues long. The junction had 4 bases not matched to a gene; V was cut back by 5 bases and J by 3 bases. Germline assignment: CDR1 SGHTA and CDR2 FQGNSA. The CDR3 is CASSPWDRGTDTQYF. The CDR3, as DNA: TGTGCCAGCAGCCCCTGGGACAGGGGGACAGATACGCAGTATTTT. Drawing the rest from reference TRBV7-2 and TRBJ2-3, the complete variable domain is GAGVSQSPSNKVTEKGKDVELRCDPISGHTALYWYRQSLGQGLEFLIYFQGNSAPDKSGLPSDRFSAERTGGSVSTLTIQRTQQEDSAVYLCASSPWDRGTDTQYFGPGTRLTVL.

The CDR3 loop is CASSVGGGPGQPQHF. In nucleotides, the CDR3 is TGTGCCAGCAGCGTCGGGGGGGGGCCCGGTCAGCCCCAGCATTTT. The chain recombines TRBV9 with TRBJ1-5, with D tentatively TRBD1 (6 bases). Trimming stripped 2 bases from V and 6 bases from J, with 15 bases between. This CDR3 spans 15 amino acids. Looked up from germline, CDR1 is SGDLS and CDR2 is YYNGEE.

The CDR3 bases are TGCGCCAGCGATAAAGGACAGGACAATGAGCAGTTCTTC. This sequence encodes CASDKGQDNEQFF. This chain joins TRBV5-1 and TRBJ2-1, with 7 positions matching TRBD1. With V trimmed by 7 bases and J by 5 bases, 6 bases remained unmatched. Germline CDR1 is SGHRS and CDR2 is YFSETQ. The CDR3 loop spans 13 amino acids.

The gene calls are TRBV7-3 and TRBJ1-1; D may be TRBD1 (6 bases). Germline V gene data show CDR1 as SGHTA and CDR2 as FQGTGA. The CDR3 totals 14 residues. The germline V and J ends were trimmed by 5 bases and 5 bases, with 15 bases remaining between them. DNA for the CDR3: TGTGCCAGCAGCCCTATCTACAGGGATACTGAAGCTTTCTTT. This translates into CASSPIYRDTEAFF.

CDR3 nucleotide sequence: TGTGCCACCACCCAAAGGAGGGCCATGACTAGCACAGATACGCAGTATTTT. This sequence encodes CATTQRRAMTSTDTQYF. This chain uses TRBV27 with TRBJ2-3; maybe TRBD2 (6 bases). The length of the CDR3 is 17 residues. The V end lost 10 bases, the J end lost 0 bases, and 23 bases lay between the germline ends. Germline CDR1 and CDR2: MNHEY and SMNVEV (reference sequence).

J is TRBJ2-7 and V is TRBV5-5, with a tentative D call TRBD1 (5 bases). This CDR3 spans 13 amino acids. Germline-derived CDR1 and CDR2 are SGHKS and YYEKEE (reference sequence). Trimming took 0 bases from V and 6 from J, leaving 10 bases between them. Here the CDR3 reads CASSLEGQVEQYF. The CDR3, as DNA: TGTGCCAGCAGCTTGGAGGGGCAGGTCGAGCAGTACTTC.

Note on this clone: A much larger clone differs from this one at a single base, so this may be a read error. Other DNA sequences within the sample encode an identical CDR3. The rearrangement links TRBV28 to TRBJ2-2, with 8 bases lining up with TRBD2. The germline gives CDR1 MDHEN, CDR2 SYDVKM. J gave up 5 bases and V 2 bases, and 1 base lay outside the gene matches. CDR3 length: 14 amino acids. The CDR3 nucleotides are TGTGCCAGCAGTTTAGCGGGAGGAACCGGGGAGCTGTTTTTT. This translates into CASSLAGGTGELFF.

The chain uses TRBV9 and TRBJ2-3; 7 nucleotides line up with TRBD1. The V gene's germline CDR1 is SGDLS and CDR2 YYNGEE. The length of the CDR3 is 16 residues. V shed 0 bases, J shed 6 bases, and the junction held 10 bases outside the gene matches. CDR3 protein: CASSVEPKGAGDTQYF. CDR3 DNA: TGTGCCAGCAGCGTAGAACCCAAGGGGGCAGGGGATACGCAGTATTTT.

This clone showed up just once. The gene calls are TRBV28 and TRBJ2-4, with D perhaps TRBD2 (8 bases). V was shortened by 2 bases and J by 1 base, with 27 bases between the two germline ends. Germline loops: CDR1 MDHEN, CDR2 SYDVKM. The CDR3 consists of 21 residues. The CDR3 region is CASSLMPGGGQKARAKNIQYF. In DNA form, the CDR3 reads TGTGCCAGCAGTTTAATGCCCGGGGGGGGACAGAAAGCGAGGGCCAAAAACATTCAGTACTTC. Supplemented by reference TRBV28 and TRBJ2-4, the full variable domain reads DVKVTQSSRYLVKRTGEKVFLECVQDMDHENMFWYRQDPGLGLRLIYFSYDVKMKEKGDIPEGYSVSREKKERFSLILESASTNQTSMYLCASSLMPGGGQKARAKNIQYFGAGTRLSVL.

This clone was recorded only once. CDR3 loop: CASSADRVKRGEKLFF. The DNA for the CDR3 is TGTGCCAGCAGTGCGGACAGGGTAAAAAGGGGAGAAAAACTGTTTTTT. This chain links TRBV6-1 with TRBJ1-4; TRBD1 matches at 8 bases. With V trimmed by 4 bases and J by 8 bases, 12 bases remained unmatched. The CDR3 has 16 amino acids. Germline CDR1 MNHNS, CDR2 SASEGT.